Following are 9 T cell receptor beta chains from one sample sequenced in a study of blood T cell repertoires in COVID-19. Sequencing used immunoSEQ multiplex PCR; TCRdb keeps in-frame clones, though not all of them. The sample has 150,000 to 180,000 clones, 91% seen once. The sample comprised peripheral blood. Every receptor here comes from a man aged 45-65 years with acute or convalescent COVID-19.

This clone was counted once. J is TRBJ2-2 and V is TRBV7-9, with D tentatively TRBD1 (5 bases). CDR3 length equals 13 residues. Germline V lookup: CDR1 SEHNR, CDR2 FQNEAQ (reference sequence). V was shortened by 5 bases and J by 4 bases, with 8 bases between the two germline ends. CDR3 bases: TGTGCCAGCAGCCAGGGCATCACCGGGGAGCTGTTTTTT. This gives the protein CASSQGITGELFF. The variable domain in full, completed from reference TRBV7-9 and TRBJ2-2, reads DTGVSQNPRHKITKRGQNVTFRCDPISEHNRLYWYRQTLGQGPEFLTYFQNEAQLEKSRLLSDRFSAERPKGSFSTLEIQRTEQGDSAMYLCASSQGITGELFFGEGSRLTVL.

The rearrangement uses TRBV28 and TRBJ2-7; 7 nucleotides match TRBD1. The CDR3 has 14 amino acids. Germline trimming cut 8 bases from V and 3 bases from J; bases unmatched to any gene: 10. Germline V gives CDR1 MDHEN, CDR2 SYDVKM. CDR3 in DNA: TGTGCCAGCCGACCGGGACAGAGGTACTACGAGCAGTACTTC. As protein: CASRPGQRYYEQYF.

This clone has only a few counts. The chain links TRBV11-1 to TRBJ1-2; 8 bases are shared with TRBD1. Germline V gene sequence: CDR1 SGHAT, CDR2 FQDESV (reference sequence). V trimming: 2 bases; J trimming: 6 bases; junction bases outside the gene matches: 8. This CDR3 comprises 15 residues. In DNA, the CDR3 is TGTGCCAGCAGCTTACGTTCTCAGGGGGCCAATGGCTACACCTTC. Translating it yields CASSLRSQGANGYTF.

The chain uses TRBV5-5 and TRBJ2-1; D call uncertain. CDR1 is SGHKS, CDR2 YYEKEE, per germline (reference sequence). The CDR3 extends over 15 amino acids. The ends were cut back, 1 base at V and 7 bases at J, with 15 bases in the middle. The CDR3: CASSLRPTPSNEQFF. In nucleotides, the CDR3 is TGTGCCAGCAGCTTGAGGCCCACTCCTAGTAATGAGCAGTTCTTC.

The rearrangement joins TRBV3-1 (or the pseudogene TRBV3-2) to TRBJ2-7, with 10 positions matching TRBD2. Germline values: CDR1 LGHDT, CDR2 YNNKEL (reference sequence). The J segment lost 3 bases and the V segment lost 1 base, leaving 15 bases of the junction unmatched. The CDR3 length is 19 residues. CDR3 nucleotides: TGTGCCAGCAGCCAAGGATTGAGGTGGGGAGGACTAGCGGACTACGAGCAGTACTTC. Its protein is CASSQGLRWGGLADYEQYF.

V and J are TRBV23-1 and TRBJ1-5; D is undetermined. TRBV23-1 is marked as an open reading frame, function uncertain. CDR3 length: 13 amino acids. V dropped 6 bases and J dropped 3 bases, with 9 bases sitting between them. As DNA, the CDR3 is TGCGCCAGCAGGACAAGGCTCAATCAGCCCCAGCATTTT. It codes for CASRTRLNQPQHF.

The rearrangement links TRBV15 to TRBJ2-6; no definite D call. Looked up from germline, CDR1 is LNHNV and CDR2 is YYDKDF (reference sequence). Trimming left V 0 bases short and J 2 bases short, with 8 bases between. The CDR3 sequence is 16 residues long. CDR3 residues: CATSRDRGAGANVLTF. CDR3 in DNA: TGTGCCACCAGCAGAGATCGAGGAGCTGGGGCCAACGTCCTGACTTTC.

V and J are TRBV10-1 and TRBJ1-6, with D maybe TRBD1 (6 bases). The V and J ends lost 6 bases and 8 bases respectively, with 8 bases between them. The CDR3 length is 12 residues. Germline V gene data show CDR1 as WNHNN and CDR2 as SYGVQD (reference sequence). The CDR3: CASSPGDSPLHF. The DNA for the CDR3 is TGCGCCAGCAGCCCAGGGGATTCACCCCTCCACTTT.

The chain links TRBV4-2 to TRBJ2-3, with D unclear. In germline, CDR1 is LGHNA, CDR2 YNFKEQ. Trimming pared 1 base from V and 4 bases from J, leaving 15 bases between. This CDR3 region has 16 residues. CDR3 nucleotide sequence: TGTGCCAGCAGCCAAGTTAGACACCTATACGCAGATACGCAGTATTTT. This translates into CASSQVRHLYADTQYF.